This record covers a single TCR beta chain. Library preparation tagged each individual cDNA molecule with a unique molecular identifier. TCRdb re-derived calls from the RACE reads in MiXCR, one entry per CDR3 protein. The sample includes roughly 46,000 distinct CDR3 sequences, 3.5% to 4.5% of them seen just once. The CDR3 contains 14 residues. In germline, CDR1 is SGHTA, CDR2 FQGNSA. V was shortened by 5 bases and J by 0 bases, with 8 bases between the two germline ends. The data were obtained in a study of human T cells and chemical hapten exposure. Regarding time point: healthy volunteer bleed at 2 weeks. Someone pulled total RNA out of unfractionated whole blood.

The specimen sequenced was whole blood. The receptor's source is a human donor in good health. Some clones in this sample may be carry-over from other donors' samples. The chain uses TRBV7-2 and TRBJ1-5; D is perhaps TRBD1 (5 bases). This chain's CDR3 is CASSPTVSNQPQHF. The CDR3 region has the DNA TGTGCCAGCAGCCCGACAGTTAGCAATCAGCCCCAGCATTTT.